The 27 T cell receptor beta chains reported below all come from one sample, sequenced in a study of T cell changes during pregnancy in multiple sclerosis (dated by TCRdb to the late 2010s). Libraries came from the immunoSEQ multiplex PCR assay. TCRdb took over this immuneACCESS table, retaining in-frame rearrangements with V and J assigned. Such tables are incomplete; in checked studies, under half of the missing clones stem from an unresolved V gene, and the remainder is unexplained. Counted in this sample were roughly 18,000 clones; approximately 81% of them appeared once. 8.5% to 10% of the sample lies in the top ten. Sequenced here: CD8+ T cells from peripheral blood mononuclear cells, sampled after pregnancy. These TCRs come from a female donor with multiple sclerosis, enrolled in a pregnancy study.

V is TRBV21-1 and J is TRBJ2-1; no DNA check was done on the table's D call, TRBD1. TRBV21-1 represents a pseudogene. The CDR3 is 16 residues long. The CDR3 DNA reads TGTGCCAGCAGCAAATATGACAGGAGCTCCTACAATGAGCAGTTCTTC. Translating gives CASSKYDRSSYNEQFF.

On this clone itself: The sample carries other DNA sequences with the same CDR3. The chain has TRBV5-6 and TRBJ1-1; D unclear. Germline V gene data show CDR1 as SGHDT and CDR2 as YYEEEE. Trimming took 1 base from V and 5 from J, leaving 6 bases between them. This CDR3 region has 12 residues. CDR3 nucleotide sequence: TGTGCCAGCAGCTTGCGGGGAACTGAAGCTTTCTTT. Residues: CASSLRGTEAFF. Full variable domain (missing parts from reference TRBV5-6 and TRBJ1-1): DAGVTQSPTHLIKTRGQQVTLRCSPKSGHDTVSWYQQALGQGPQFIFQYYEEEERQRGNFPDRFSGHQFPNYSSELNVNALLLGDSALYLCASSLRGTEAFFGQGTRLTVV.

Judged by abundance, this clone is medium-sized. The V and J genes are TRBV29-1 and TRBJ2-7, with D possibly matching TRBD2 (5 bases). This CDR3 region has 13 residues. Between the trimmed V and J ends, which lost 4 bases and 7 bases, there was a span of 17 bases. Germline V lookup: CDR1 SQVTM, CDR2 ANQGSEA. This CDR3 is CSVGAGEYGEQYF. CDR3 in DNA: TGCAGCGTTGGGGCCGGGGAATACGGAGAGCAGTACTTC.

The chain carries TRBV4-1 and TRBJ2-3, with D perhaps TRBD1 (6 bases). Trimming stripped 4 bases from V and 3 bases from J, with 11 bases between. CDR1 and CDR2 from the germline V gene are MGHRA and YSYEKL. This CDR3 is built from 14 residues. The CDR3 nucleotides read TGCGCCAGCAGCCGTCGCCAGGGGACAGATACGCAGTATTTT. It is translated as CASSRRQGTDTQYF.

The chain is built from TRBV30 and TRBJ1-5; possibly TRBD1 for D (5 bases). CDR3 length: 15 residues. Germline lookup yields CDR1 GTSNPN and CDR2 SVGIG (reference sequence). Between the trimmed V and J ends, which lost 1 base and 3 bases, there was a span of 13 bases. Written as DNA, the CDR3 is TGTGCCTGGAGTGGGCTACAGGATCTCAATCAGCCCCAGCATTTT. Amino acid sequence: CAWSGLQDLNQPQHF.

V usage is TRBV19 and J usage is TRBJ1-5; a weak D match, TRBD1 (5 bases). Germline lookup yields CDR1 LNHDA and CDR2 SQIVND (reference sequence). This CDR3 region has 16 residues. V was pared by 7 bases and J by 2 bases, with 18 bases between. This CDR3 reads CASIPGRWVGNQPQHF. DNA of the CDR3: TGTGCCAGTATTCCAGGGAGGTGGGTAGGCAATCAGCCCCAGCATTTT. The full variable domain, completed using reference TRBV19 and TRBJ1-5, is DGGITQSPKYLFRKEGQNVTLSCEQNLNHDAMYWYRQDPGQGLRLIYYSQIVNDFQKGDIAEGYSVSREKKESFPLTVTSAQKNPTAFYLCASIPGRWVGNQPQHFGDGTRLSIL.

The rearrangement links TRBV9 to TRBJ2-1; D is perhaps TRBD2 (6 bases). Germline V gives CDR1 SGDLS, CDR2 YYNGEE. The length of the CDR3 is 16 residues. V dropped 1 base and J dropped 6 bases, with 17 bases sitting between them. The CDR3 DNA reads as TGTGCCAGCAGCGTATTGTCAGGAGGGATGGTCAATGAGCAGTTCTTC. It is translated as CASSVLSGGMVNEQFF.

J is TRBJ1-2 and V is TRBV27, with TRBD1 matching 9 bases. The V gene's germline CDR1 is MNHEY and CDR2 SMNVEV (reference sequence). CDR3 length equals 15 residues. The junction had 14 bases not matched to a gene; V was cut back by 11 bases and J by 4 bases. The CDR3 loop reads CAVGSWTGVPYGYTF. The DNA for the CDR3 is TGTGCCGTCGGTTCGTGGACAGGGGTCCCCTATGGCTACACCTTC.

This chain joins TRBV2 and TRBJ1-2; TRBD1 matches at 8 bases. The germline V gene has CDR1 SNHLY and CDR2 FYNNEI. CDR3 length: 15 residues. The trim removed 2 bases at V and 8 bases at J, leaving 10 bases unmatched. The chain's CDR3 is CASSERDRGPGGYTF. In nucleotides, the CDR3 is TGTGCCAGCAGTGAACGAGACAGGGGCCCCGGGGGCTACACCTTC.

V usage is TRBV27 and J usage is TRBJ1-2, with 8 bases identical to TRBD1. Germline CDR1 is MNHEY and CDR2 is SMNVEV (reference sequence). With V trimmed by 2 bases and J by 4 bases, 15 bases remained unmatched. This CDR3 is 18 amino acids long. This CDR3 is CASSLGSGRGLDIYGYTF. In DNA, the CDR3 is TGTGCCAGCAGTTTAGGTAGTGGCAGGGGGCTTGACATCTATGGCTACACCTTC.

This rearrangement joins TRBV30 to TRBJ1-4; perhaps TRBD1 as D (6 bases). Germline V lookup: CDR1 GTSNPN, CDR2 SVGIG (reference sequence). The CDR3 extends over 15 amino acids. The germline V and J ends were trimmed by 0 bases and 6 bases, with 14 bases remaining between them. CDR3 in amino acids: CAWSVNRVRDEKLFF. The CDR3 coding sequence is TGTGCCTGGAGTGTAAACAGGGTGAGAGATGAAAAACTGTTTTTT.

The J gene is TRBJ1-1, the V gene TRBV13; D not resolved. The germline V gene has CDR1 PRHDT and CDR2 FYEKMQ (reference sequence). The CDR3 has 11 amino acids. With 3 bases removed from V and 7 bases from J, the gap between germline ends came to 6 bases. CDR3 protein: CASSFGIEAFF. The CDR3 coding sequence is TGTGCCAGCAGCTTCGGGATTGAAGCTTTCTTT.

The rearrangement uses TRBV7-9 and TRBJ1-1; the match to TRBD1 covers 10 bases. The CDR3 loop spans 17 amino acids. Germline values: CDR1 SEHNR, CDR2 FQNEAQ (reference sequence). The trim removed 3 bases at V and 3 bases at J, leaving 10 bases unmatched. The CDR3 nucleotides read TGTGCCAGCAGCTTTCGAAGATGGGGACAGGGGCACACTGAAGCTTTCTTT. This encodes CASSFRRWGQGHTEAFF.

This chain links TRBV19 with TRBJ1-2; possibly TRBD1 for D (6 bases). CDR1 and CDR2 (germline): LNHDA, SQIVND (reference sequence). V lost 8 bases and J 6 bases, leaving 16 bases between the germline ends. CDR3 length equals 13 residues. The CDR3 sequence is CASSQGHIDGYTF. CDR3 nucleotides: TGTGCCAGTTCTCAGGGGCATATTGATGGCTACACCTTC.

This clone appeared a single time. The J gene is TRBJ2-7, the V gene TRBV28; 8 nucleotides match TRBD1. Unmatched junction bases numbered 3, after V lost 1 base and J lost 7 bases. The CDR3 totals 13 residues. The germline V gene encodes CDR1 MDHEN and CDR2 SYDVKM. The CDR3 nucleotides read TGTGCCAGCAGTTTATTACAGGGGGAGGAGCAGTACTTC. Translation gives CASSLLQGEEQYF.

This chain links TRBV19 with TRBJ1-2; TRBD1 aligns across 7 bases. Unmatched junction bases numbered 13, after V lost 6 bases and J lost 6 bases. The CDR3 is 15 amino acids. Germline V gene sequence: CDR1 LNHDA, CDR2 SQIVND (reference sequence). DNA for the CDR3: TGTGCCAGTAGCCAAATTGCCGGGACAGTCAATGGCTACACCTTC. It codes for CASSQIAGTVNGYTF.

The CDR3 loop is CASSLAGFTEAFF. Here the CDR3 DNA reads TGTGCCAGCAGTTTAGCAGGGTTCACTGAAGCTTTCTTT. The chain carries TRBV28 and TRBJ1-1; possible D gene TRBD1, 5 bases. V was cut by 2 bases and J by 4 bases, with 8 bases left in between. Germline V gives CDR1 MDHEN, CDR2 SYDVKM. The CDR3 loop spans 13 amino acids.

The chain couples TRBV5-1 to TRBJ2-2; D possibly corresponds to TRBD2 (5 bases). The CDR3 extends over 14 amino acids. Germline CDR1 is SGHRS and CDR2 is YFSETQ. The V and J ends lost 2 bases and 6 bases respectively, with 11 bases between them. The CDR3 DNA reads TGCGCCAGCAGCTTAAATCTAGCCTCCGGGGAGCTGTTTTTT. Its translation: CASSLNLASGELFF.

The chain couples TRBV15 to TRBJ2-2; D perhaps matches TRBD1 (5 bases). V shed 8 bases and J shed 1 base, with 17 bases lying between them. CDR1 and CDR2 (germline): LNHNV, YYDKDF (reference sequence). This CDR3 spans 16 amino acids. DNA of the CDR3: TGTGCCACCCTGCCCCAGGGTCTTGGGAACACCGGGGAGCTGTTTTTT. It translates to CATLPQGLGNTGELFF.

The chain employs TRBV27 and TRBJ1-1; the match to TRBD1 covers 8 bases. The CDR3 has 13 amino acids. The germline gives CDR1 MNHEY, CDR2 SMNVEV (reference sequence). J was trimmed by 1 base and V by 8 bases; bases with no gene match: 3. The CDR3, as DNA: TGTGCCAGCCAGGACAGGGAGAACACTGAAGCTTTCTTT. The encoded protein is CASQDRENTEAFF.

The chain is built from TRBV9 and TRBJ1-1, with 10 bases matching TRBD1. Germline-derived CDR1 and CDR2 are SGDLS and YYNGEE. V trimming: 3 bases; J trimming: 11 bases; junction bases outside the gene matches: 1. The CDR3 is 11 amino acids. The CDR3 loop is CASSGQGAAFF. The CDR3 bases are TGTGCCAGCAGCGGACAGGGGGCGGCTTTCTTT.

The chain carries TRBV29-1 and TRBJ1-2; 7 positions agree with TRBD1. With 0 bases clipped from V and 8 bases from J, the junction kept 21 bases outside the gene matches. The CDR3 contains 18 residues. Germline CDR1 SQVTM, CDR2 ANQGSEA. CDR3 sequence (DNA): TGCAGCGTTGAAGACTTTGGGCACGGGGCAGGGGGGAGGAGAGGCTACACCTTC. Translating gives CSVEDFGHGAGGRRGYTF.

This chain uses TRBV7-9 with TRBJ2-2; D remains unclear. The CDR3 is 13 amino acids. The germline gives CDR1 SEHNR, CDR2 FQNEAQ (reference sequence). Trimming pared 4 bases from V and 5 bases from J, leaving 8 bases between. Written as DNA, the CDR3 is TGTGCCAGCAGCTCTAGTAGTACCGGGGAGCTGTTTTTT. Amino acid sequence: CASSSSSTGELFF.

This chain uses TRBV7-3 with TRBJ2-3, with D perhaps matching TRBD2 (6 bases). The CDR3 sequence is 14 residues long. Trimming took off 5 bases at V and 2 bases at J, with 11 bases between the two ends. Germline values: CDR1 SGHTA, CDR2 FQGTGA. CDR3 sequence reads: CASSLGLSTDTQYF. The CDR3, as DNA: TGTGCCAGCAGCCTGGGACTTTCCACAGATACGCAGTATTTT.

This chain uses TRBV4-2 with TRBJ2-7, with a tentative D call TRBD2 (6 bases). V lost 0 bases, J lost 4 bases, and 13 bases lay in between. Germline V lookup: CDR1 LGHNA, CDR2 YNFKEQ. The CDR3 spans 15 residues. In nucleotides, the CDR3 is TGTGCCAGCAGCCAAGATTCGGGAGCTCAATACGAGCAGTACTTC. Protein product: CASSQDSGAQYEQYF.

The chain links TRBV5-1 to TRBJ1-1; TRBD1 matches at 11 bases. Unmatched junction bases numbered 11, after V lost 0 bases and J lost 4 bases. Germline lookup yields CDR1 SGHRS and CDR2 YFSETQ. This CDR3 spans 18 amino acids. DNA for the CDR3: TGCGCCAGCAGCTTGGCCGGGACAGGGGGGGTAATGATCACTGAAGCTTTCTTT. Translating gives CASSLAGTGGVMITEAFF.

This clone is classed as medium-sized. CDR3 bases: TGTGCCAGCAGCTTGGGAGGCAATGAGCAGTTCTTC. It specifies CASSLGGNEQFF. The V and J genes are TRBV5-8 and TRBJ2-1; no clear D gene. This CDR3 spans 12 amino acids. From germline, CDR1 is SGHTS and CDR2 YDEGEE. Deletions cut 0 bases from V and 6 bases from J, with 4 bases between.